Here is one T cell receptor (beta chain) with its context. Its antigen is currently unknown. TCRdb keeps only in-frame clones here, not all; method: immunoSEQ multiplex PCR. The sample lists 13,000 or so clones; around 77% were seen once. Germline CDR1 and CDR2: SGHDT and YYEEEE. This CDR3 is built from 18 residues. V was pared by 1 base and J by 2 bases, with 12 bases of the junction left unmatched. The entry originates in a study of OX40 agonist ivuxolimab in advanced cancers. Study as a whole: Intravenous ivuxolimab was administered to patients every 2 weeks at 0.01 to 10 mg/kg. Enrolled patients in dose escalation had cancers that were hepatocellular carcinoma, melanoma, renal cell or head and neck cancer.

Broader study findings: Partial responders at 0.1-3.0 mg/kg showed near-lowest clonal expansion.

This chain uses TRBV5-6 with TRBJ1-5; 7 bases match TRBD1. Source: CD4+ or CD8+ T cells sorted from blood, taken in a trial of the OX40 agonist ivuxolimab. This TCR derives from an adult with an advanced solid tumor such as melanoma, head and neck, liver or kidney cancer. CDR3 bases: TGTGCCAGCAGCTTGAAGGCCGCAGGGGGGTTTGGCAATCAGCCCCAGCATTTT. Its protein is CASSLKAAGGFGNQPQHF.